The T cell receptor (beta chain) described here comes from a study of shared clonotypes between healthy human individuals. Across the whole study: Each donor contributed plates that comprised three CD4 naive, three CD4 memory, two CD8 naive and one CD8 memory.

Of note for this clone: Its target is not known.

Profiling relied on immunoSEQ multiplex PCR, and the TCRdb table lists in-frame clones only, not all of them. This repertoire shows hundreds of thousands of clones, less than 98% found once; its top ten account for roughly 0.055%. The study's findings and limits: Naive subsets tended to show greater estimated richness than memory subsets.

V was pared by 0 bases and J by 0 bases, with 13 bases between. The CDR3 is 18 amino acids. Germline V gives CDR1 SGHRS, CDR2 YFSETQ. The sequence derives from a woman aged 25 to 39 in good health. This chain joins TRBV5-1 and TRBJ2-6; D is unclear. What was sequenced was naive CD4+ T cells sorted from blood. Indicated subset: CD45RA+ positively selected. CDR3 sequence (DNA): TGCGCCAGCAGCTTGGATACCCAGGCCGCCTCTGGGGCCAACGTCCTGACTTTC. Translated, it gives CASSLDTQAASGANVLTF. Full variable domain (outside the CDR3, taken from reference TRBV5-1 and TRBJ2-6): KAGVTQTPRYLIKTRGQQVTLSCSPISGHRSVSWYQQTPGQGLQFLFEYFSETQRNKGNFPGRFSGRQFSNSRSEMNVSTLELGDSALYLCASSLDTQAASGANVLTFGAGSRLTVL.